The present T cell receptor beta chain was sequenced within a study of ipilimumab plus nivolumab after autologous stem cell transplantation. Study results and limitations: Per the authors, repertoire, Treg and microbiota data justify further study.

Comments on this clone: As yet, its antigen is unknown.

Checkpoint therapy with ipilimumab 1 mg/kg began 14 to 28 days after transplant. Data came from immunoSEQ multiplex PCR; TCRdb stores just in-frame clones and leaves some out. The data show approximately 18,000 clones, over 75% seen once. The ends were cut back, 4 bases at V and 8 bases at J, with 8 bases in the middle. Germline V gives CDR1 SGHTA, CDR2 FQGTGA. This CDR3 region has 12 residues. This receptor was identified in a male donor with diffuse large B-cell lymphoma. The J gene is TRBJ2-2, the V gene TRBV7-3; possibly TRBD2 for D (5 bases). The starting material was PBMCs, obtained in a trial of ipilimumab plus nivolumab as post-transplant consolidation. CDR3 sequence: CASSSRVGELFF. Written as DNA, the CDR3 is TGTGCCAGCAGCTCGAGGGTTGGGGAGCTGTTTTTT.